These 12 T cell receptor beta chains were all obtained from the same sample, sequenced in a study of shared clonotypes between healthy human individuals. Only in-frame clones appear in the TCRdb table, and some are missing; sequencing was by immunoSEQ multiplex PCR. The sample has fewer than 3 million clones; around 93% are singletons. Input material: naive CD4+ T cells from PBMCs. Subset described: CD45RA+ positively selected. These receptors came from a man aged 18 to 30 in good health. Some clones in this sample may be carry-over from other donors' samples.

The chain has TRBV28 and TRBJ1-2, with D possibly being TRBD1 (6 bases). Germline V CDR1 and CDR2: MDHEN, SYDVKM. Trimming removed 2 bases at V and 7 bases at J, with 11 bases between. This CDR3 is built from 13 residues. CDR3: CASSLARGGGYTF. For the CDR3, the DNA is TGTGCCAGCAGTTTAGCCAGGGGAGGTGGCTACACCTTC.

This chain connects TRBV9 to TRBJ2-5; no clear D gene. Germline CDR1 is SGDLS and CDR2 is YYNGEE. The V end lost 6 bases, the J end lost 0 bases, and 12 bases lay between the germline ends. The CDR3 spans 14 residues. CDR3 loop: CASTRRLDQETQYF. CDR3 sequence (DNA): TGTGCCAGCACCCGAAGGTTGGACCAAGAGACCCAGTACTTC.

CDR3 nucleotide sequence: TGTGCCAGCACTCCCTGGGGGGGGCTCTATGGCTACACCTTC. It translates to CASTPWGGLYGYTF. The chain employs TRBV7-9 and TRBJ1-2, with D possibly being TRBD1 (6 bases). Trimming took 7 bases from V and 4 from J, leaving 16 bases between them. Per the germline V gene, CDR1 is SEHNR and CDR2 is FQNEAQ (reference sequence). This CDR3 has 14 amino acids.

This clone was counted a few times. Additional DNA sequences in this sample encode the identical CDR3. This rearrangement joins TRBV7-9 to TRBJ2-2; no clear D gene. Trimming took off 5 bases at V and 0 bases at J, with 1 base between the two ends. The CDR3 loop spans 12 amino acids. Germline assignment: CDR1 SEHNR and CDR2 FQNEAQ (reference sequence). DNA for the CDR3: TGTGCCAGCAGCACGAACACCGGGGAGCTGTTTTTT. Its protein is CASSTNTGELFF.

This rearrangement joins TRBV5-1 to TRBJ2-7; D possibly corresponds to TRBD2 (6 bases). CDR3 length: 15 residues. The germline V and J ends were trimmed by 4 bases and 4 bases, with 18 bases remaining between them. Germline V gene data show CDR1 as SGHRS and CDR2 as YFSETQ. This CDR3 is CASSARRDSLYEQYF. In DNA form, the CDR3 reads TGCGCCAGCAGCGCTCGCAGGGACTCCCTATACGAGCAGTACTTC.

The chain employs TRBV28 and TRBJ1-2; D unclear. Between the trimmed V and J ends, which lost 6 bases and 4 bases, there was a span of 15 bases. Per germline, CDR1 MDHEN and CDR2 SYDVKM. CDR3 length: 14 amino acids. The CDR3: CASRPDLRSYGYTF. CDR3 coding DNA: TGTGCCAGCAGACCCGACTTAAGGTCCTATGGCTACACCTTC.

This CDR3 is CASGFEGGITGELFF. DNA of the CDR3: TGTGCCTCCGGTTTTGAGGGAGGTATTACAGGGGAGCTGTTTTTT. The rearrangement joins TRBV15 to TRBJ2-2, with D possibly matching TRBD2 (6 bases). The CDR3 loop spans 15 amino acids. CDR1 and CDR2 from the germline V gene are LNHNV and YYDKDF (reference sequence). Trimming took 11 bases from V and 8 from J, leaving 24 bases between them.

The CDR3 sequence: CAWSLDSFSYEQYF. The CDR3 DNA sequence: TGTGCCTGGAGCCTGGACAGCTTCTCCTACGAGCAGTACTTC. The chain couples TRBV30 to TRBJ2-5; D may be TRBD1 (6 bases). Matching the DNA end better, TRBJ2-7 makes the J call doubtful. Germline V CDR1 and CDR2: GTSNPN, SVGIG (reference sequence). This CDR3 comprises 14 residues.

CDR3 DNA sequence: TGTGCCAGCAGCGCGGGGACACTTCAGCCCCAGCATTTT. Amino acid sequence: CASSAGTLQPQHF. The chain joins TRBV5-6 to TRBJ1-5; D may be TRBD1 (6 bases). V was shortened by 4 bases and J by 6 bases, with 11 bases between the two germline ends. This CDR3 is 13 amino acids long. Per the germline V gene, CDR1 is SGHDT and CDR2 is YYEEEE.

The J gene is TRBJ1-1, the V gene TRBV18; possibly TRBD1 for D (5 bases). This CDR3 is built from 15 residues. In germline, CDR1 is KGHSH, CDR2 LQKENI. Trimming took 1 base from V and 2 from J, leaving 11 bases between them. CDR3 nucleotides: TGTGCCAGCTCACCACTTCAGACAGACAACACTGAAGCTTTCTTT. This codes for CASSPLQTDNTEAFF.

The V and J genes are TRBV28 and TRBJ2-7; D is perhaps TRBD1 (6 bases). Germline V gene sequence: CDR1 MDHEN, CDR2 SYDVKM. The V and J ends lost 6 bases and 6 bases respectively, with 12 bases between them. The CDR3 extends over 12 amino acids. The CDR3 nucleotides read TGTGCCAGCAGAATACAGGGTCGCGAGCAGTACTTC. Encoded protein: CASRIQGREQYF. The whole variable domain, remainder taken from reference TRBV28 and TRBJ2-7, is DVKVTQSSRYLVKRTGEKVFLECVQDMDHENMFWYRQDPGLGLRLIYFSYDVKMKEKGDIPEGYSVSREKKERFSLILESASTNQTSMYLCASRIQGREQYFGPGTRLTVT.

This clone was observed a handful of times. Distinct nucleotide sequences in the sample also encode this CDR3. This sequence joins TRBV7-9 and TRBJ1-3; D possibly corresponds to TRBD1 (5 bases). The CDR3 length is 12 residues. Germline V lookup: CDR1 SEHNR, CDR2 FQNEAQ (reference sequence). V was clipped by 1 base and J by 7 bases, with 5 bases between them. The CDR3: CASSLEGNTIYF. The CDR3 nucleotides are TGTGCCAGCAGCTTAGAGGGGAACACCATATATTTT.